This TCR beta chain was observed in a study of blood T cell repertoires in COVID-19. V was cut by 2 bases and J by 8 bases, with 9 bases left in between. This CDR3 contains 13 residues. Germline-derived CDR1 and CDR2 are MDHEN and SYDVKM. Profiling relied on immunoSEQ multiplex PCR, and the TCRdb table lists in-frame clones only, not all of them. The sample consists of fewer than 500,000 clones, around 87% of them appearing once. Cohorts were determined from participant-reported clinical history. This chain links TRBV28 with TRBJ1-4, with D hard to call. This receptor was identified in a woman younger than 45 with acute COVID-19. The sample was PBMCs or T cells enriched from blood (not recorded which). DNA for the CDR3: TGTGCCAGCAGTTTAGGCCGGGAAGAAAAACTGTTTTTT. It is translated as CASSLGREEKLFF.